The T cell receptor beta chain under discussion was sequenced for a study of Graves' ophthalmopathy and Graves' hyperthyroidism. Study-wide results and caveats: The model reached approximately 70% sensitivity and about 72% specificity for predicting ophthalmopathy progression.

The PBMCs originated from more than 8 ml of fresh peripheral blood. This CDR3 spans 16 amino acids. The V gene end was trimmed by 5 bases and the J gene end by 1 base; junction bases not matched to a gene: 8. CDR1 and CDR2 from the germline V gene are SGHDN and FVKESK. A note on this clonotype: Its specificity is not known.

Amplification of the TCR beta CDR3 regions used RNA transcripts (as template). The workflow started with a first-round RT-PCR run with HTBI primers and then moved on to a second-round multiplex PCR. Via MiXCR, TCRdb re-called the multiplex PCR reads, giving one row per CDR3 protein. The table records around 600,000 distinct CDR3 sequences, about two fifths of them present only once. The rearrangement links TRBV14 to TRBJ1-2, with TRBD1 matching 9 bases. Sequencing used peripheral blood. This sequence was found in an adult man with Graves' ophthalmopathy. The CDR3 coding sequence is TGTGCCAGCAGCACCCGCACAGGGGGCTATAACTATGGCTACACCTTC. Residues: CASSTRTGGYNYGYTF.